This T cell receptor beta chain was recovered during a study of human T cells and chemical hapten exposure. Individual cDNA molecules had unique molecular identifiers attached to them by the library. In the original processing: Across samples, TCR counts had a median of roughly 97,000 and ranged from about 20,000 to 690,600. TCRdb called the RACE reads again in MiXCR, with one record for every CDR3 protein. V and J calls and clone size were set by TCRdb, not the authors. The table has about 120,000 distinct CDR3 sequences, 9.5% to 13% seen once. Indicated time point: patch test 1, 2 weeks after DPC sensitization. Documented treatment: therapeutic diphenylcyclopropenone sensitization with weekly scalp DPC. Germline V gene data show CDR1 as SEHNR and CDR2 as FQNEAQ (reference sequence). The CDR3 length is 14 residues. V shed 4 bases and J shed 6 bases, with 10 bases lying between them.

The chain has TRBV7-9 and TRBJ1-6; TRBD1 is a possible D gene (5 bases). This sequence originates from a woman aged 45-65 years with alopecia areata. Some clones in this sample may be carry-over from other donors' samples. Sequenced here: whole blood, sampled in connection with sensitization to the hapten diphenylcyclopropenone (DPC). The CDR3 loop is CASSSWGVNSPLHF. DNA for the CDR3: TGTGCCAGCAGCTCTTGGGGCGTTAATTCACCCCTCCACTTT.